This T cell receptor beta chain stems from a study of CD8+CD57+ T cells in acquired aplastic anemia. For the study at large: Sorted CD4+ and CD8+ cell DNA averaged approximately 3.4 ug.

It was genomic DNA that served as the template for profiling TCR beta VDJ and CDR3. TCRdb reanalysed the reads using MiXCR and keeps one entry per CDR3 protein. The data hold over 100,000 distinct CDR3 sequences, with around two fifths observed a single time. Whole-study results and caveats: Patients did not significantly differ from controls in CD8+ Simpson's diversity. Shared by patients and controls, twenty-nine CD8+ CDR3s were abundant in patients.

A remark on this clonotype: What it binds is not known.

Germline CDR1 LGHDT, CDR2 YNNKEL (reference sequence). The CDR3 totals 16 residues. V lost 0 bases and J 0 bases, leaving 12 bases between the germline ends. The sample comprised sorted CD4+, CD8+, or CD8+CD57+ T cells (not recorded which) from PBMCs. The TCR comes from a human donor in good health, serving as a control. The rearrangement links TRBV3-1 to TRBJ2-7; a weak D match, TRBD2 (5 bases). The CDR3 DNA is TGTGCCAGCAGCCAAGATTGGCTGGGAGCCTCCTACGAGCAGTACTTC. Its protein product is CASSQDWLGASYEQYF.